This TCR beta chain was sequenced for a study of blood T cell repertoires in COVID-19. The V gene end was trimmed by 4 bases and the J gene end by 8 bases; junction bases not matched to a gene: 7. The CDR3 is 13 residues long. CDR1 is SGHNT, CDR2 YENEEA, per germline. This table comes from immunoSEQ multiplex PCR, and its TCRdb copy is limited to in-frame clones, with some not included. The sample yields tens of thousands of clones, approximately 80% seen once. Sequencing was carried out using peripheral blood. The TCR was taken from a man in his fifties or sixties with active COVID-19. This chain uses TRBV11-3 with TRBJ1-2; 7 bases are shared with TRBD1. The CDR3 loop reads CASSSPTGPGYTF. The CDR3 DNA sequence: TGTGCCAGCAGCTCTCCGACAGGGCCCGGCTACACCTTC.